These 25 T cell receptor beta chains share one sample of origin, sequenced in a study of control samples from healthy donors and cancer patients. The table came from immunoSEQ multiplex PCR; TCRdb's copy has only in-frame clones and leaves some out. The table has around 110,000 clones, 88% seen once. The specimen was blood. These receptors all come from a woman aged 65 to 85 in good health.

The chain joins TRBV3-1 (or the pseudogene TRBV3-2) to TRBJ1-2; D uncertain. V was trimmed by 5 bases and J by 3 bases, leaving 10 bases between them. This CDR3 region has 13 residues. The germline V gene has CDR1 LGHDT and CDR2 YNNKEL (reference sequence). The CDR3 nucleotides are TGTGCCAGCAGCACCCGCTGGGACTATGGCTACACCTTC. Translated, it gives CASSTRWDYGYTF.

The chain couples TRBV4-1 to TRBJ1-5, with D unresolved. V dropped 0 bases and J dropped 3 bases, with 6 bases sitting between them. Germline V gene lookup returns CDR1 MGHRA and CDR2 YSYEKL. CDR3 length: 14 residues. The DNA of the CDR3 is TGCGCCAGCAGCCAAGACTACGTCAATCAGCCCCAGCATTTT. Translated: CASSQDYVNQPQHF.

This chain connects TRBV20-1 to TRBJ1-2; D is undetermined. This CDR3 is built from 10 residues. Deletions cut 3 bases from V and 8 bases from J, with 7 bases between. Germline V lookup: CDR1 DFQATT, CDR2 SNEGSKA (reference sequence). The CDR3, as DNA: TGCAGTGCTAGGGGCTGGGGCTACACCTTC. This translates into CSARGWGYTF.

The sample holds one count of this clone. The chain is built from TRBV14 and TRBJ1-4, with D possibly being TRBD1 (5 bases). V shed 8 bases and J shed 8 bases, with 15 bases lying between them. CDR3 length equals 13 residues. CDR1 is SGHDN and CDR2 is FVKESK in the germline V gene. CDR3: CASSRVWGEKLFF. The CDR3 DNA sequence: TGTGCCAGCTCCCGGGTCTGGGGGGAAAAACTGTTTTTT.

The rearrangement links TRBV3-1 (or the pseudogene TRBV3-2) to TRBJ2-3; 9 positions match TRBD2. From germline, CDR1 is LGHDT and CDR2 YNNKEL (reference sequence). The J segment lost 0 bases and the V segment lost 4 bases, leaving 20 bases of the junction unmatched. The CDR3 extends over 21 amino acids. CDR3 in amino acids: CASSPWTLGASGAASTDTQYF. In DNA form, the CDR3 reads TGTGCCAGCAGCCCTTGGACACTGGGGGCTAGCGGGGCCGCTAGCACAGATACGCAGTATTTT.

The chain employs TRBV15 and TRBJ1-1; D uncertain. The CDR3 contains 14 residues. V gave up 0 bases and J gave up 11 bases, with 16 bases separating them. Looked up from germline, CDR1 is LNHNV and CDR2 is YYDKDF (reference sequence). The CDR3 sequence: CATSRDRGIRGAFF. The CDR3 DNA is TGTGCCACCAGCAGAGATCGAGGGATCCGAGGGGCTTTCTTT.

This chain connects TRBV3-1 (or the pseudogene TRBV3-2) to TRBJ2-1; TRBD2 matches 7 bases. Germline V gives CDR1 LGHDT, CDR2 YNNKEL (reference sequence). This CDR3 has 17 residues. The trim removed 2 bases at V and 6 bases at J, leaving 13 bases unmatched. Written as DNA, the CDR3 is TGTGCCAGCAGCCAATATGGCGGGGGAAGCTTATTCAATGAGCAGTTCTTC. This sequence encodes CASSQYGGGSLFNEQFF.

This clone occurred once. This chain connects TRBV3-1 (or the pseudogene TRBV3-2) to TRBJ1-2, with D hard to call. The CDR3 is 15 residues long. Germline CDR1 and CDR2: LGHDT and YNNKEL (reference sequence). The V end lost 2 bases, the J end lost 0 bases, and 10 bases lay between the germline ends. DNA of the CDR3: TGTGCCAGCAGCCAATTGTTGGCCTCTAACTATGGCTACACCTTC. Translated, it gives CASSQLLASNYGYTF.

CDR3 DNA: TGTGCCAGCTCATCCCGTGGGGGCCTCACTGAAGCTTTCTTT. Amino acids: CASSSRGGLTEAFF. This chain uses TRBV18 with TRBJ1-1, with D perhaps matching TRBD1 (6 bases). Germline lookup yields CDR1 KGHSH and CDR2 LQKENI. The CDR3 extends over 14 amino acids. Trimming removed 5 bases at V and 4 bases at J, with 14 bases between.

This clone was seen only a few times. The chain uses TRBV5-4 and TRBJ2-3; 7 nucleotides match TRBD1. Per the germline V gene, CDR1 is SGHNT and CDR2 is YYREEE (reference sequence). CDR3 length equals 17 residues. The V segment lost 4 bases and the J segment 0 bases; nucleotides outside the gene matches: 11. The CDR3 nucleotides read TGTGCCAGCAGCCCGGAACGAACAGGGGAGAGCACAGATACGCAGTATTTT. The encoded protein is CASSPERTGESTDTQYF.

The chain links TRBV7-2 to TRBJ1-4, with 7 nucleotides matching TRBD1. The CDR3 is 14 residues long. Germline CDR1 and CDR2: SGHTA and FQGNSA. V trimming: 5 bases; J trimming: 10 bases; junction bases outside the gene matches: 10. The CDR3 DNA reads as TGTGCCAGCAGCCCTCGACAGGGACTGGGAAAACTGTTTTTT. It encodes CASSPRQGLGKLFF.

This chain connects TRBV6-2 or TRBV6-3 to TRBJ1-1; 8 positions match TRBD1. After removal of 2 bases from V and 1 base from J, the junction contained 12 bases not matched to a gene. This CDR3 is 18 amino acids long. Germline V gives CDR1 MNHEY, CDR2 SVGEGT. CDR3 nucleotide sequence: TGTGCCAGCAGTTACGCGGCAGGGGGCCCTCTCCAGAACACTGAAGCTTTCTTT. This gives the protein CASSYAAGGPLQNTEAFF.

The chain is built from TRBV6-5 and TRBJ2-1, with 10 bases aligning to TRBD2. CDR3 length equals 15 residues. CDR1 and CDR2 from the germline V gene are MNHEY and SVGAGI. V shed 6 bases, J shed 2 bases, and the junction held 4 bases outside the gene matches. In nucleotides, the CDR3 is TGTGCCAGCAGGAGCAGCGGGGGGGCCTACAATGAGCAGTTCTTC. Amino acid sequence: CASRSSGGAYNEQFF.

This clone was seen a single time. The rearrangement joins TRBV25-1 to TRBJ2-2, with D possibly being TRBD1 or TRBD2 (5 bases each). V lost 4 bases and J lost 3, with 6 bases in between. The CDR3 consists of 13 residues. CDR1 and CDR2 from the germline V gene are MGHDK and SYGVNS. The CDR3 DNA reads TGTGCCAGCAGTGGGGGACACACCGGGGAGCTGTTTTTT. It yields the protein CASSGGHTGELFF. The complete variable domain, with remaining parts taken from reference TRBV25-1 and TRBJ2-2, reads EADIYQTPRYLVIGTGKKITLECSQTMGHDKMYWYQQDPGMELHLIHYSYGVNSTEKGDLSSESTVSRIRTEHFPLTLESARPSHTSQYLCASSGGHTGELFFGEGSRLTVL.

This chain links TRBV6-5 with TRBJ2-7; D is possibly TRBD2 (5 bases). The CDR3 length is 14 residues. V was trimmed by 0 bases and J by 1 base, leaving 7 bases between them. Germline V gives CDR1 MNHEY, CDR2 SVGAGI. CDR3: CASSYSSGSYEQYF. The CDR3 bases are TGTGCCAGCAGTTACTCGAGCGGATCCTACGAGCAGTACTTC.

The rearrangement joins TRBV10-2 to TRBJ2-5; possibly TRBD1 for D (6 bases). The germline gives CDR1 WSHSY, CDR2 SAAADI. Trimming took off 9 bases at V and 5 bases at J, with 19 bases between the two ends. The CDR3 contains 14 residues. The CDR3 protein is CASTGYSVRETQYF. The CDR3 DNA is TGCGCCAGTACAGGGTACTCGGTGCGGGAGACCCAGTACTTC.

The chain joins TRBV18 to TRBJ1-3, with 8 bases that match TRBD1. The germline CDR1 and CDR2 sequences are KGHSH and LQKENI. V dropped 2 bases and J dropped 4; count of bases not matched to a gene: 7. CDR3 length equals 16 residues. The CDR3 loop is CASSPSSGGAGNTIYF. CDR3 nucleotides: TGTGCCAGCTCACCATCTTCAGGGGGCGCGGGAAACACCATATATTTT.

This clone was counted only a few times. This chain uses TRBV27 with TRBJ1-3; D gene ambiguous. This CDR3 spans 14 amino acids. Trimming stripped 3 bases from V and 3 bases from J, with 9 bases between. From germline, CDR1 is MNHEY and CDR2 SMNVEV (reference sequence). Here the CDR3 DNA reads TGTGCCAGCAGTTTTGGAGGGATTGGAAACACCATATATTTT. The encoded protein is CASSFGGIGNTIYF.

The V gene is TRBV4-3, the J gene TRBJ1-6, with D possibly being TRBD1 (5 bases). V shed 0 bases and J shed 7 bases, with 10 bases lying between them. Germline CDR1 reads LGHNA; CDR2 reads YSLEER. CDR3 size: 15 residues. The CDR3 region has the DNA TGCGCCAGCAGCCAAGAGGGCCAGGGCAATTCACCCCTCCACTTT. This sequence encodes CASSQEGQGNSPLHF.

This chain links TRBV14 with TRBJ2-7; TRBD1 is a possible D gene (6 bases). Looked up from germline, CDR1 is SGHDN and CDR2 is FVKESK. V was clipped by 2 bases and J by 4 bases, with 18 bases between them. This CDR3 has 16 residues. CDR3 in DNA: TGTGCCAGCAGCCAACGCGTCCGGGACAAAGAGTACGAGCAGTACTTC. Its protein product is CASSQRVRDKEYEQYF.

CDR3 sequence: CASSTPSGAPGNTIYF. CDR3 bases: TGTGCCAGCAGTACACCTTCGGGGGCGCCAGGAAACACCATATATTTT. The genes are TRBV28 and TRBJ1-3, with D possibly matching TRBD1 (6 bases). Germline V CDR1 and CDR2: MDHEN, SYDVKM. V was cut by 5 bases and J by 4 bases, with 18 bases left in between. The CDR3 has 16 residues.

Turning to this clone: At the DNA level, this CDR3 is encoded by other sequences in the same sample as well. The chain has TRBV6-5 and TRBJ2-7, with no clear D. Germline CDR1 and CDR2: MNHEY and SVGAGI. Trimming stripped 0 bases from V and 3 bases from J, with 6 bases between. The CDR3 is 13 residues long. CDR3 sequence (DNA): TGTGCCAGCAGTTACTCGGCAGGCTACGAGCAGTACTTC. Its protein product is CASSYSAGYEQYF.

The V gene is TRBV6-1, the J gene TRBJ1-5, with unresolved D. CDR1 MNHNS and CDR2 SASEGT come from the germline V gene. This CDR3 has 13 residues. Trimming pared 2 bases from V and 9 bases from J, leaving 11 bases between. The CDR3 region is CASSERRGGPQHF. The CDR3 region has the DNA TGTGCCAGCAGTGAAAGGCGGGGTGGGCCCCAGCATTTT.

The chain carries TRBV6-5 and TRBJ1-5, with TRBD1 matching over 10 bases. V trimming: 8 bases; J trimming: 5 bases; junction bases outside the gene matches: 0. Germline V gene data show CDR1 as MNHEY and CDR2 as SVGAGI. The CDR3 consists of 12 residues. Written as DNA, the CDR3 is TGTGCCAGCGGGACAGGGGATCAGCCCCAGCATTTT. This encodes CASGTGDQPQHF.

This chain uses TRBV6-5 with TRBJ1-2, with TRBD1 identical over 7 bases. The CDR3 contains 15 residues. The J segment lost 4 bases and the V segment lost 6 bases, leaving 11 bases of the junction unmatched. CDR1 and CDR2 (germline): MNHEY, SVGAGI. The chain's CDR3 is CASSRQGRESYGYTF. The CDR3 DNA follows: TGTGCCAGCAGCAGACAGGGTCGGGAGAGCTATGGCTACACCTTC.